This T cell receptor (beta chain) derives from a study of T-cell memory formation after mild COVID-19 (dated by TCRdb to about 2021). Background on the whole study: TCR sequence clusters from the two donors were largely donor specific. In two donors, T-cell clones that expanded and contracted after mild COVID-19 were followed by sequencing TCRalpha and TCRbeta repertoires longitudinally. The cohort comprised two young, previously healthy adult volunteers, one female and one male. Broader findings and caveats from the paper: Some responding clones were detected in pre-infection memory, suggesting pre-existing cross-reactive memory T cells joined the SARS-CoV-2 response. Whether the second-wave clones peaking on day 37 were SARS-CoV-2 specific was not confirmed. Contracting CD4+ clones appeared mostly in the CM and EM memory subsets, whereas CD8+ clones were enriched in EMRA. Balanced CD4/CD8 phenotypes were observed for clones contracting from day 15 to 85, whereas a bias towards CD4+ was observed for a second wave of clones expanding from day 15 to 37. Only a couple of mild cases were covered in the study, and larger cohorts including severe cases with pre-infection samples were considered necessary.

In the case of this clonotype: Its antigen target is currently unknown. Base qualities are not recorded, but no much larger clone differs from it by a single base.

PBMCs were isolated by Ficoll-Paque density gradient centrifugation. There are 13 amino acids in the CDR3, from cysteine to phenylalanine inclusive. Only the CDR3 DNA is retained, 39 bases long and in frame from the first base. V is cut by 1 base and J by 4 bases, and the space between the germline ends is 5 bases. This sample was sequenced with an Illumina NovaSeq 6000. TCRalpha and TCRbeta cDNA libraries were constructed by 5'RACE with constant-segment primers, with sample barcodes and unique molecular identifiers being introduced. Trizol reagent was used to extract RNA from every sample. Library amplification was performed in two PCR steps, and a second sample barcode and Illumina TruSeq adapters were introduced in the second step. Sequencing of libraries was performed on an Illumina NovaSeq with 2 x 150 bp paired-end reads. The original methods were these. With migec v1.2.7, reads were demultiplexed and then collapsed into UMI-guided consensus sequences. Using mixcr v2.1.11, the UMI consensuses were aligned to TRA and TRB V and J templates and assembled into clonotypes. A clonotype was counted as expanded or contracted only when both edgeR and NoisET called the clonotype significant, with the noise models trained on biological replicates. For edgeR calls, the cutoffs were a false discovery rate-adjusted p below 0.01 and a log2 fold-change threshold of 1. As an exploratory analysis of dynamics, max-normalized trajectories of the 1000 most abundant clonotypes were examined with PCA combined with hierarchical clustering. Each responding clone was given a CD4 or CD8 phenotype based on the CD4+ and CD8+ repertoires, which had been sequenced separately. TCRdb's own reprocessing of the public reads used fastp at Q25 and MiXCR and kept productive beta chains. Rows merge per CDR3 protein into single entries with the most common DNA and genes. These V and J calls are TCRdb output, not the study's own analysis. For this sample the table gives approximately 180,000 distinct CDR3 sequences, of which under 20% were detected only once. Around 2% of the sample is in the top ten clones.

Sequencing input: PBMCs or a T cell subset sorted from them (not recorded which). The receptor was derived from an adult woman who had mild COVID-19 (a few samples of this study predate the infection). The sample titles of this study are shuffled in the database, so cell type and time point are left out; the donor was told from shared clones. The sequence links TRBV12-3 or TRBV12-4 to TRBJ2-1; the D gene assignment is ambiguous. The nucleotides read TGTGCCAGCAGTTTAGAACGGTACAATGAGCAGTTCTTC. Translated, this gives CASSLERYNEQFF.